This T cell receptor (beta chain) stems from a study of beta chain features in type 1 diabetes. Every bit of the isolated RNA underwent reverse transcription, so sequencing read expressed TCRB transcripts. The repertoire was sequenced with immunoSEQ multiplex PCR; TCRdb's copy has only in-frame clones and lacks some. This sample has 550,000 to 850,000 clones; around 15% occur once, and the top ten carry approximately 0.02%. Concerning this clone: Its specificity is not known.

CDR1 is MNHNS, CDR2 SASEGT, per germline. The CDR3 is made up of 13 amino acids. The V and J ends lost 8 bases and 9 bases, in that order; junction bases with no gene match: 10. Cell sorting via CD45RO/CCR7/CD25/CD127/CD95/CD27 was performed to obtain CD4+ naive, central memory, regulatory and stem cell-like memory cells. Study-wide points: Insertion counts at VDJ junctions were lower in type 1 diabetes patients, who also showed more deletions there. TCRB CDR3s were moderately but significantly shorter in Type 1 diabetes patients in all four CD4+ subsets.

This TCR was sampled from a man aged 18 to 30 with type 1 diabetes. Sequenced material: naive CD4+ T cells from blood. V is TRBV6-1 and J is TRBJ1-5; TRBD1 matches 7 bases. This CDR3 reads CASGDRKIMPQHF. DNA for the CDR3: TGTGCCAGCGGGGACAGAAAGATCATGCCCCAGCATTTT.